This T cell receptor beta chain was documented in a study of graft-versus-host responses after intestinal transplantation. Study-wide context: All of the recipients had induction that used anti-thymocyte globulin, then tacrolimus and steroids for about 3 years. Study findings and constraints: Present in recipient marrow, GvH clones included some that appeared first in ileum or blood.

The CDR3 covers 15 residues. In germline, CDR1 is MGHDK, CDR2 SYGVNS. Germline trimming cut 9 bases from V and 1 base from J; bases unmatched to any gene: 7. For this clone: Its antigen is still unknown.

Some clones are missing from TCRdb's copy, which holds only in-frame ones; the method was immunoSEQ multiplex PCR. The sample lists about 26,000 clones; about 81% were seen once. The TCR sequence derives from a human donor who received an intestinal transplant. Sequenced here: unstimulated CD4+ T cells sorted from spleen or lymph node cells, sampled before intestinal transplant. The rearrangement links TRBV25-1 to TRBJ2-5; 11 nucleotides agree with TRBD2. In DNA, the CDR3 is TGTGCCAGTACCGACGGGACTAGCGGCCAAGAGACCCAGTACTTC. The encoded protein is CASTDGTSGQETQYF.